These T cell receptor beta chains were read from a single sample in a study of blood T cell repertoires in COVID-19. Sequencing was performed with immunoSEQ multiplex PCR; in TCRdb, only in-frame clones are kept and a portion is missing. This sample has a few hundred thousand clones, with about 85% found just once. The sequencing sample was made of peripheral blood. The receptors were sampled from an elderly woman with active or convalescent COVID-19. CDR3s include the opening cysteine and the closing phenylalanine or tryptophan. The order of the fields is clone size, D gene, V gene, J gene, CDR3 DNA, CDR3 protein. A D gene is named only where the DNA matches it firmly. Clone size is not always given. Where it is, it says once, few, many or a class for expanded clones.

>-|TRBD2|TRBV27|TRBJ2-1
TGTGCCAGCATGATAGCGGGAGGGCCGTATGAGCAGTTCTTC
CASMIAGGPYEQFF
>-|-|TRBV29-1|TRBJ2-7
TGCAGCGTGCTAGCTTCCTACGAGCAGTACTTC
CSVLASYEQYF
>-|-|TRBV5-1|TRBJ2-4
TGCGCCAGCAGGCAAGGGGGGGATGACATTCAGTACTTC
CASRQGGDDIQYF
>-|TRBD2|TRBV11-2|TRBJ2-3
TGTGCCAGCAGCTCCAGACTAGCGGGGAAAACTAGCACAGATACGCAGTATTTT
CASSSRLAGKTSTDTQYF
>-|-|TRBV11-3|TRBJ2-5
TGTGCCAGCAGCCCACTAGGCTACCAAGAGACCCAGTACTTC
CASSPLGYQETQYF
>-|-|TRBV12-3/TRBV12-4|TRBJ1-2
TGTGCCAGCAGTTCCGCTCGGGGGGGCTACACCTTC
CASSSARGGYTF
>-|-|TRBV21-1|TRBJ1-2
TGTGCCAGCAGCAACGGGACAGACTATGGCTACACCTTC
CASSNGTDYGYTF
>-|-|TRBV5-4|TRBJ2-3
TGTGCCAGCAGCATACTACAGGGAAGCACAGATACGCAGTATTTT
CASSILQGSTDTQYF
>-|-|TRBV6-2/TRBV6-3|TRBJ1-1
TGTGCCAGCAGCCCTCTCTACAGGGATCAGAACACTGAAGCTTTCTTT
CASSPLYRDQNTEAFF
>once|-|TRBV5-1|TRBJ2-1
TGCGCCAGCAGCCCCGTCTGGGCAGGCACGTCCAATGAGCAGTTCTTC
CASSPVWAGTSNEQFF
>once|TRBD2|TRBV5-1|TRBJ2-5
TGCGCCAGCAGCCCTGGACTAGCGGGCGCGCGGGAGACCCAGTACTTC
CASSPGLAGARETQYF
>-|TRBD1|TRBV6-2/TRBV6-3|TRBJ1-2
TGTGCCAGCAGTTACAGGACAGGAGACTATGGCTACACCTTC
CASSYRTGDYGYTF
>-|-|TRBV28|TRBJ2-2
TGTGCCAGCAGTTCAGGGTGGGGAACCGGGGAGCTGTTTTTT
CASSSGWGTGELFF
>few|-|TRBV6-1|TRBJ1-2
TGTGCCAGCAGTGAACAGGGGAATGGCTACACCTTC
CASSEQGNGYTF
>-|TRBD2|TRBV3-1/TRBV3-2|TRBJ2-1
TGTGCCAGCAGCCAAGGGGTGTTTGAGCGGGAGGCCAAGTGCAATGAGCAGTTCTTC
CASSQGVFEREAKCNEQFF
>-|-|TRBV28|TRBJ2-1
TGTGCCAGCAGTCAAATGGGTTCAGGCCATGAGCAGTTCTTC
CASSQMGSGHEQFF
>-|-|TRBV19|TRBJ1-5
TGTGCCAGTAGTATAGGGAGAGTGGGCAATCAGCCCCAGCATTTT
CASSIGRVGNQPQHF
>-|TRBD1|TRBV10-3|TRBJ2-7
TGTGCCATCAAGGAGAACAGGGGTTCCTACGAGCAGTACTTC
CAIKENRGSYEQYF
>-|-|TRBV11-2|TRBJ2-7
TGTGCCAGCAGCGCGGCGTCCTACGAGCAGTACTTC
CASSAASYEQYF
>-|TRBD2|TRBV5-1|TRBJ2-5
TGCGCCAGCAGCTTGGAGGCTAGCGGGAGTGGAGAGACCCAGTACTTC
CASSLEASGSGETQYF